This TCR beta chain was recorded in a study of Graves' ophthalmopathy and Graves' hyperthyroidism. Findings and caveats of the study: Ophthalmopathy progression cases were predicted by the model with 70.59% sensitivity and 72.22% specificity.

Stable hyperthyroidism referred to disease that showed no ophthalmopathy within 18 months of follow-up. Among the exclusions were patients with other autoimmune diseases, uncontrolled infections, pregnancy or lactation. Researchers took RNA transcripts and amplified TCR beta CDR3 regions from them. HTBI-primed first-round RT-PCR preceded second-round multiplex PCR. TCRdb itself ran the multiplex PCR reads through MiXCR, one entry per CDR3 protein. Altogether about 370,000 distinct CDR3 sequences are present, approximately 18% being singletons, with the ten largest covering roughly 2.4%. With respect to this clonotype: The antigen is undetermined. A much more abundant neighbour one base away suggests this may be a read error.

This CDR3 region has 14 residues. Germline CDR1 is SNHLY and CDR2 is FYNNEI. The source of this sequence is an adult woman with stable Graves' hyperthyroidism. The specimen was peripheral blood. The chain carries TRBV2 and TRBJ2-2; D is possibly TRBD1 or TRBD2 (5 bases each). CDR3 in amino acids: CASSERDRTGELCF. In nucleotides, the CDR3 is TGTGCCAGCAGTGAACGGGACCGGACCGGGGAGCTGTGTTTT.